Below, 4 T cell receptor beta chains from the same sample are listed, as sequenced in a study of blood T cell repertoires in COVID-19. The table came from immunoSEQ multiplex PCR; TCRdb's copy has only in-frame clones and leaves some out. This sample has about 260,000 clones; approximately 89% occur once, and the top ten carry around 10%. Sequenced material: peripheral blood. These receptors came from a man aged 35 to 55 who had recovered from COVID-19.

The rearrangement joins TRBV19 to TRBJ1-2; tentatively, D is TRBD1 (6 bases). In germline, CDR1 is LNHDA, CDR2 SQIVND (reference sequence). This CDR3 has 14 amino acids. Deletions cut 5 bases from V and 2 bases from J, with 12 bases between. This CDR3 is CASSPDRINYGYTF. The DNA for the CDR3 is TGTGCCAGTAGTCCAGACAGGATAAACTATGGCTACACCTTC.

A single count supports this clone. This chain joins TRBV25-1 and TRBJ2-2, with 10 nucleotides matching TRBD2. CDR1 and CDR2 (germline): MGHDK, SYGVNS. The CDR3 length is 13 residues. V shed 9 bases and J 6 bases; nucleotides not matched to a gene: 4. The CDR3 bases are TGTGCCAGTCGGACTAGCGGCGCCGGGGAGCTGTTTTTT. Translation gives CASRTSGAGELFF. Looking up the rest from reference TRBV25-1 and TRBJ2-2 gives the full variable domain: EADIYQTPRYLVIGTGKKITLECSQTMGHDKMYWYQQDPGMELHLIHYSYGVNSTEKGDLSSESTVSRIRTEHFPLTLESARPSHTSQYLCASRTSGAGELFFGEGSRLTVL.

The chain has TRBV20-1 and TRBJ2-1; TRBD2 might be the D (6 bases). Between the trimmed V and J ends, which lost 3 bases and 3 bases, there was a span of 15 bases. This CDR3 comprises 15 residues. The V gene's germline CDR1 is DFQATT and CDR2 SNEGSKA (reference sequence). DNA of the CDR3: TGCAGTGCTAGTCGGTGGCGGGGCGACTACAATGAGCAGTTCTTC. Translation gives CSASRWRGDYNEQFF.

J is TRBJ2-7 and V is TRBV12-3 or TRBV12-4, with TRBD1 matching 10 bases. This CDR3 comprises 13 residues. Unmatched junction bases numbered 3, after V lost 6 bases and J lost 4 bases. This CDR3 reads CASRDRGFYEQYF. Written as DNA, the CDR3 is TGTGCCAGCAGGGACAGGGGGTTTTACGAGCAGTACTTC.